This T cell receptor beta chain stems from a study of shared clonotypes between healthy human individuals (TCRdb year 2020). The study in broad terms: A few men and two women, aged 18 to 49 years, made up the cohort. For each donor, CD4 naive and CD4 memory were each given three plates, CD8 naive was given two plates, and CD8 memory was given one plate. The study deeply sequenced blood TCR repertoires of 5 or 6 healthy adults to estimate repertoire size and the extent of clonotype sharing between individuals. Different laboratories and diverse techniques were used to prepare libraries and sequence TCR repertoires, to increase sequencing depth and limit assay-specific biases. Per donor, leukapheresis produced somewhere between about 0.9 and 9.5 billion PBMCs. General findings and caveats noted by the study authors: Only blood was sampled, and tissue TCR repertoires likely differ from those in blood. Rarefaction of sorted-subset datasets indicated incomplete sequencing despite the large sequencing depth. Compared with non-shared clonotypes, clonotypes shared by all four sorted-subset donors had higher generation probabilities. Pairwise subsampling indicated that sequencing depth was expected to affect the degree of clonotype sharing among donors. The small number of donors limited the genetic and exposure-history diversity represented. Larger estimated clonotype richness was generally found for naive subsets than for memory subsets. When a few donors were compared, the shared fraction of clonotypes was around 4.6% for naive CD4, around 3.6% for naive CD8, 2% to 2.5% for memory CD4, and roughly 0.4% for memory CD8.

Clipping removes 4 bases from V and 4 bases from J, with 1 as the unmatched junction base count. Taken from the germline V gene, the CDR1 and CDR2 loops are SGHTA and FQGTGA. The CDR3 has 14 amino acids, counting the end cysteine and phenylalanine. Just CDR3 DNA is preserved here, 42 bases in frame from base 1. The donors were healthy, HIV-negative adults who had no recently reported acute infections or vaccinations. Only Caucasian adults living in Nashville, Tennessee, USA were represented among the donors. CD4+ T cells were enriched by magnetic negative selection, after which naive cells were positively selected on CD45RA and the negative fraction was taken as the memory subset. Blood was collected by leukapheresis, and PBMCs were isolated by Ficoll-Histopaque density gradient centrifugation and then cryopreserved in liquid nitrogen vapor phase. Purity and quantity of every magnetically sorted T cell population were checked by analytical flow cytometry. Each sorted fraction had its genomic DNA isolated and then quantified by UV absorbance on a Nanodrop 2000c.

Using the deep immunoSEQ assay, TCR CDR3 regions were amplified from genomic DNA by multiplex PCR. Extracted genomic DNA from each cell subset was distributed evenly across all wells of several immunoSEQ 96-well plates, and each plate was treated as a replicate. For sorted subsets, each replicate PCR was loaded with 200 ng genomic DNA, equivalent to some 27,000 T cell genomes. Purified libraries were quantified with a Qubit 3.0 fluorometer, sized on a Bioanalyzer 2100, and re-quantified with the KAPA Library Quantification kit. A separate single-read 150-cycle Illumina NextSeq 550 flow cell was used to sequence each immunoSEQ 96-well plate. As for how the authors treated the data: Because the immunoSEQ output held only junctional sequences and lacked quality scores, the filtering could not match the filtering applied to full-length reads. Sequences were annotated with PyIR, a Python wrapper for IgBLAST v1.9, using IMGT germline references to assign V/J genes and CDR3. Reads were filtered out if the reads had weak V/J assignments (E-value above 1e-6), no CDR3, stop codons, out-of-frame junctions, or ambiguous translated residues. V3J clonotypes were defined as sequences sharing the same inferred V gene, J gene, and CDR3 amino acid sequence. Percentage overlap between repertoires was computed as shared unique clonotypes divided by the size of the smaller repertoire. Repertoire richness was assessed with RTK rarefaction, the Chao1 estimator, and Recon v2.1 estimates of unobserved clonotypes. For all TCRbeta clonotypes obtained by the gDNA method from a few donors, generation probabilities were computed with OLGA. This is the immuneACCESS table as TCRdb keeps it, with only in-frame sequences that have V and J called. A part of the clones is gone; compared with another copy, unresolved V genes explain less than half, and the rest is unexplained. The V and J calls and clone size were taken over from that table, and D and trimming were inferred from the DNA. For this sample there are about 1.1 million clones; roughly 77% appear just once. Of the sample, 0.89% falls within the top ten clones.

With respect to this clone: Its target antigen remains unknown. Base qualities are not provided; no much larger clone lies one nucleotide away.

In this chain, TRBV7-3 is recombined with TRBJ2-3, with 11 bases in between that match TRBD1. The sample consisted of memory CD4+ T cells from PBMCs. Taken with the paper, the label for cell subset or site translates to: CD45RA-negative fraction. This sequence originates from a man aged 18 to 29 in good health. Some clones in this sample may be carry-over from other donors' samples. The CDR3 region has the sequence CASSWDRGADTQYF. The sequenced DNA: TGTGCCAGCAGCTGGGACAGGGGGGCAGATACGCAGTATTTT.